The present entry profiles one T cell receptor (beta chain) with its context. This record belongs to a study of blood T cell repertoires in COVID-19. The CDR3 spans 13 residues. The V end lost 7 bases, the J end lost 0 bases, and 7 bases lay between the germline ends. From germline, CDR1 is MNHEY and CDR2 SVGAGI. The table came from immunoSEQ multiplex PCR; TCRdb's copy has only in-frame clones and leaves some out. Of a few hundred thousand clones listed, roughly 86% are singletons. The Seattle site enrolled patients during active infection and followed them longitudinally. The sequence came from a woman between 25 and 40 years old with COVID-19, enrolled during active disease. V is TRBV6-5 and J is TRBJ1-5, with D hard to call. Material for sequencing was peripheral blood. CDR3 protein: CASTVDSNQPQHF. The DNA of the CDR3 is TGTGCCAGCACGGTCGATAGCAATCAGCCCCAGCATTTT.